These T cell receptor beta chains were read from a single sample in a study of cytomegalovirus exposure and HLA in healthy donors. Method: immunoSEQ multiplex PCR; TCRdb's copy keeps in-frame clones and lacks some. The data show 90,000 or so clones, with about three quarters seen just once and 10% held by the top ten. The sequenced sample was PBMCs. The receptors come from a man under 40 in good health and CMV-seropositive. Each CDR3 is given with its conserved first and last residue. A D gene is named only where the DNA matches it firmly. Where a row states a size, it is once, few, many or the class of an expanded clone; other rows omit it.

d_gene	abundance	j_gene	v_gene	CDR3aa	CDR3nt
TRBD1	-	TRBJ2-3	TRBV6-4	CASSEGTGGADTQYF	TGTGCCAGCAGTGAAGGGACAGGGGGCGCGGATACGCAGTATTTT
-	-	TRBJ1-2	TRBV7-2	CASSQTWGGGYTF	TGTGCCAGCAGCCAGACGTGGGGGGGTGGCTACACCTTC
TRBD1	-	TRBJ1-3	TRBV19	CASSIAGTGSGNTIYF	TGTGCCAGTAGTATAGCCGGGACAGGCTCTGGAAACACCATATATTTT
TRBD1	-	TRBJ1-3	TRBV7-6	CASSPDRGTGNTIYF	TGTGCCAGCAGCCCCGACAGGGGAACTGGAAACACCATATATTTT
TRBD1	-	TRBJ1-5	TRBV7-8	CASSPLTGGNNQPQHF	TGTGCCAGCAGCCCCCTGACAGGGGGGAACAATCAGCCCCAGCATTTT
TRBD1	-	TRBJ2-7	TRBV30	CAWSHRGSYEQYF	TGTGCCTGGAGTCACAGGGGATCCTACGAGCAGTACTTC
TRBD2	-	TRBJ2-7	TRBV9	CASSVGGGHSYEQYF	TGTGCCAGCAGCGTAGGCGGGGGGCACTCCTACGAGCAGTACTTC
TRBD1	-	TRBJ1-6	TRBV9	CASSARDRNSPLHF	TGTGCCAGCAGCGCCCGGGACAGAAATTCACCCCTCCACTTT
TRBD2	-	TRBJ2-1	TRBV5-1	CASSLIVGSGGANEQFF	TGCGCCAGCAGCTTGATCGTCGGGAGCGGGGGGGCCAATGAGCAGTTCTTC
TRBD2	-	TRBJ2-2	TRBV6-5	CASSASGGAGELFF	TGTGCCAGCAGTGCTAGCGGGGGTGCCGGGGAGCTGTTTTTT
TRBD1	-	TRBJ2-7	TRBV7-9	CASSPPFGTGADYEQYF	TGTGCCAGCAGCCCCCCGTTTGGGACAGGGGCCGACTACGAGCAGTACTTC
TRBD1	-	TRBJ1-6	TRBV18	CASSPTRGQGNSPLHF	TGTGCCAGCTCACCGACTAGGGGGCAGGGTAATTCACCCCTCCACTTT
-	-	TRBJ2-1	TRBV30	CAWSIGGPGEQFF	TGTGCCTGGAGTATTGGAGGCCCGGGTGAGCAGTTCTTC
-	-	TRBJ2-5	TRBV6-5	CASSYKDSHQETQYF	TGTGCCAGCAGTTACAAGGACAGCCACCAAGAGACCCAGTACTTC
-	few	TRBJ2-5	TRBV9	CASSAQTTQETQYF	TGTGCCAGCAGCGCTCAGACTACACAAGAGACCCAGTACTTC
-	-	TRBJ2-5	TRBV2	CASSPLRGTGQMRETQYF	TGTGCCAGCAGTCCCCTTCGGGGTACAGGGCAAATGAGGGAGACCCAGTACTTC
TRBD1	-	TRBJ1-6	TRBV6-6	CASSYTSRDSSPLHF	TGTGCCAGCAGTTACACTTCCCGGGACAGCTCACCCCTCCACTTT
TRBD2	-	TRBJ2-7	TRBV6-5	CASSTGLESYEQYF	TGTGCCAGCAGTACGGGACTAGAATCCTACGAGCAGTACTTC
TRBD2	-	TRBJ2-1	TRBV7-3	CASSLSASGGGEQFF	TGTGCCAGCAGCTTATCGGCTAGCGGGGGGGGTGAGCAGTTCTTC
-	few	TRBJ1-3	TRBV4-3	CASSQATHRESGNTIYF	TGCGCCAGCAGCCAAGCTACCCACAGGGAATCTGGAAACACCATATATTTT
-	-	TRBJ1-2	TRBV28	CASTPSPDYGYTF	TGTGCCAGCACCCCCTCTCCAGACTATGGCTACACCTTC
TRBD1	-	TRBJ2-7	TRBV6-1	CASDDRGLTYEQYF	TGTGCCAGCGACGACAGGGGGCTAACCTACGAGCAGTACTTC
TRBD1	-	TRBJ2-7	TRBV30	CAWGTGNFYEQYF	TGTGCCTGGGGGACAGGGAATTTCTACGAGCAGTACTTC
TRBD2	-	TRBJ2-1	TRBV5-1	CASRPGRGGGGSGEQFF	TGCGCCAGCAGGCCGGGGCGTGGCGGGGGGGGATCGGGTGAGCAGTTCTTC
TRBD2	-	TRBJ2-2	TRBV9	CASSVDRLAGDPGELFF	TGTGCCAGCAGCGTAGACCGACTAGCGGGGGATCCCGGGGAGCTGTTTTTT
TRBD1	once	TRBJ2-3	TRBV19	CASKADRVTDTQYF	TGTGCCAGTAAGGCGGACAGGGTAACAGATACGCAGTATTTT
-	-	TRBJ2-7	TRBV7-9	CASSLGGSSLYEQYF	TGTGCCAGCAGCTTAGGTGGCAGTTCCTTATACGAGCAGTACTTC
-	-	TRBJ2-7	TRBV4-2	CASSQDLSVPTVSYEQYF	TGTGCCAGCAGCCAAGATCTCTCCGTCCCGACAGTCTCCTACGAGCAGTACTTC
TRBD2	-	TRBJ2-7	TRBV5-6	CASSLFLAGGPESYEQYF	TGTGCCAGCAGCTTGTTCCTAGCGGGGGGGCCTGAGAGCTACGAGCAGTACTTC
TRBD2	-	TRBJ2-5	TRBV6-1	CASSTLAGGGETQYF	TGTGCCAGCAGTACCTTAGCGGGGGGGGGAGAGACCCAGTACTTC
TRBD2	-	TRBJ2-1	TRBV2	CASSASGGAWGEQFF	TGTGCCAGCAGTGCAAGCGGGGGGGCCTGGGGTGAGCAGTTCTTC
TRBD1	-	TRBJ2-7	TRBV5-6	CASSPWTGIYEQYF	TGTGCCAGCAGCCCCTGGACAGGAATCTACGAGCAGTACTTC
TRBD1	-	TRBJ2-2	TRBV29-1	CSVTTGTNTGELFF	TGCAGCGTCACGACAGGGACGAACACCGGGGAGCTGTTTTTT
TRBD1	-	TRBJ1-4	TRBV30	CAWSYNRGRREKLFF	TGTGCCTGGAGCTACAACAGGGGGCGACGTGAAAAACTGTTTTTT
TRBD1	few	TRBJ2-7	TRBV6-1	CAISGNNDRERTYEQYF	TGTGCCATCAGTGGCAACAACGACAGGGAGAGAACCTACGAGCAGTACTTC
-	-	TRBJ1-5	TRBV4-1	CASSQRLSGASNQPQHF	TGCGCCAGCAGCCAACGTCTTAGCGGAGCTAGCAATCAGCCCCAGCATTTT
TRBD1	-	TRBJ2-7	TRBV18	CASSNAVPGQGLQIQYF	TGTGCCAGCTCAAACGCCGTTCCGGGACAGGGCCTGCAGATCCAGTACTTC
TRBD1	few	TRBJ2-1	TRBV4-3	CASSQDSNRGRGNEQFF	TGCGCCAGCAGCCAAGATTCTAACAGGGGTCGAGGCAATGAGCAGTTCTTC
-	-	TRBJ2-7	TRBV4-1	CASSQRALADYEQYF	TGCGCCAGCAGCCAGCGAGCCCTAGCAGACTACGAGCAGTACTTC